This T cell receptor beta chain was observed in a study of cytomegalovirus exposure and HLA in healthy donors (dated by TCRdb to about 2017). Regarding the research as a whole: According to an earlier analysis of around 600 of the donors, about 179 million T cells yielded 95 million to 140 million unique TCR beta sequences and approximately 280 Gb of sequence data. An early release that covered fewer than 750 HLA-typed donors contained approximately 290 gigabases of sequencing data and some 87 million unique TCR sequences. The genetic ancestry cluster associated with self-reported Caucasian donors included about four fifths of the 398 genotyped donors. The study was designed to test whether signatures of past pathogen exposure could be identified by cataloging public T cell receptors. The study used immunosequencing to profile the T cell repertoires of more than 650 subjects and linked those repertoires to cytomegalovirus serostatus. Besides the first cohort of more than 650 subjects, a separate validation cohort made up of roughly 120 different subjects was used. To predict cytomegalovirus infection status, the study combined high-throughput TCR immunosequencing, statistical association of individual TCRs with disease status, and machine learning. To study patterns of TCR occurrence, a later analysis re-analyzed previously published TCR beta repertoires from 666 donors and added high-resolution HLA genotyping. The later analysis used no new phenotypic data to find candidate immune exposures, relying instead on TCR beta sequences and their occurrence across donors. In an earlier analysis of several hundred of the donors, high-throughput TCR beta sequencing was used to judge whether each TCR beta V gene segment behaved as functional or pseudogenic. Donor age, sex, ethnicity and CMV serostatus were compiled alongside the repertoire data. In a later genetic analysis, genome-wide SNP genotypes for about 55% of the 666 donors were used, and that subset was treated as a discovery cohort. All discovery cohort repertoires had been generated using a single sequencing platform. HLA typing covered class I and class II loci at four-digit resolution. The number of donors typed differed by locus, with about 629-630 for A, B, C, DRB1 and DQB1, more than 500 for DQA1, about 610 for DPA1, and around 450 for DPB1. Because of strong linkage in the cohort, roughly five DR-DQ haplotypes were treated as single units for association and clustering. On average, 235,054 unique TCR beta nucleotide sequences were sequenced per donor among fewer than 500 genotyped donors of the cohort, with 15% to 20% of those sequences being non-productive. The study at large found these results: In both the original and validation cohorts, the classifier was reported to diagnose cytomegalovirus status with high specificity and sensitivity. A later genetic analysis associated a missense DCLRE1C variant with V-gene and J-gene trimming of TCR beta chains, and an independent cohort replicated the association. Because HLA typing was missing for some donors at each locus, association tests included only the typed subset. The authors suggested that the approach could potentially be generalized to other disease states and immunological phenotypes. The 87-base-pair reads could not distinguish some IMGT-functional V segments, including TRBV6-2 and TRBV6-3, so those segments were excluded. According to a later analysis, parvovirus B19, influenza, CMV and Epstein-Barr virus appeared linked to several top co-occurrence clusters. A later analysis associated about 17,000 TCR beta sequences with specific HLA alleles at a false discovery rate of 0.05. A total of 150 to 200 TCR beta chains were listed by the study as associated with cytomegalovirus. In an earlier analysis of approximately 590 of the donors, most TCR beta V segments were observed in productive rearrangements about 87% or about 30% of the time, broadly matching IMGT annotations. According to a later genetic analysis, donors in an Asian-associated ancestry cluster had fewer N-insertions in productive TCRs than the roughly 700-donor mean. When HLA alleles, especially DR and DQ, strongly co-occurred, attributing TCR associations to individual alleles was difficult. A further reported finding was that TCR beta sequences accurately predicted the HLA-A and HLA-B alleles for most subjects in the first cohort. Correlated functional status among segregating V segments might reflect linkage disequilibrium, but an unknown experimental factor could not be ruled out. Because counts were too low, some 17 rarely observed V segments, including chromosome 9 orphons, were left out of the earlier analysis of 500 to 750 of the donors. In a later analysis, TCR association rates were found to vary across HLA loci, with the most associated TCRs seen for DRB1 alleles and the fewest for HLA-C alleles. The cohort was sequenced for TCR beta chains only, and without alpha or paired-chain data the features that could be detected were limited. Most CMV-associated TCR beta chains appeared to be HLA-restricted in a later analysis, and the HLA associations seemed to be driven largely by CMV exposure. A cluster of highly shared sequence variants was judged likely to represent a technical artifact of the sequencing pipeline. A few of the identified cytomegalovirus-associated TCR beta chains were confirmed in vitro to be specific for cytomegalovirus antigens. A later analysis found that HLA-associated TCR beta chains were more clonally expanded and had lower generation probabilities than equally common non-associated chains. Most TCR sequences were observed very rarely across donors, whereas some public TCRs were present in many individuals. Roughly uniform sequencing depth across donors was assumed in presence/absence analyses, although this assumption may not hold. The only immune exposure information available for the cohort was CMV serostatus.

The cohort consisted of approximately 690 healthy bone marrow donors. Cohort members were all nominally healthy when sampled, although unrecorded immune exposures were likely present. The donor tested CMV seropositive, placing the donor among the 289 seropositive members of the cohort. A peripheral blood sample was provided by each donor, and peripheral blood mononuclear cells were used for TCR beta sequencing. The Qiagen DNeasy Blood Extraction Kit was used to extract genomic DNA from the blood cell samples. A word on this clone: Its antigen is still unknown. Base quality data are lacking; no much larger clone is found one base away.

Including cysteine and phenylalanine, the CDR3 has 14 amino acids. Left in the record is the CDR3 DNA by itself, 42 bases read in frame from the first base. The V end loses 6 bases and the J end loses 8 bases, and a stretch of 16 bases separates them. CDR1 and CDR2 were assigned from the germline V gene (reference sequence) as LNHDA and SQIVND. The library was made by the immunoSEQ multiplex PCR assay. For the multiplex PCR, a mixture combining 60 forward primers for TCR Vbeta segments and 13 reverse primers for TCR Jbeta segments was used. The CDR3 region of rearranged TCR beta genes was amplified from genomic DNA by a multiplex PCR assay. The Illumina HiSeq System was used to sequence the amplified TCR beta libraries as 87-base-pair reads. Processing in the source paper ran as follows. A later analysis tallied 75 million to 85 million unique TCR beta chains across the 666 repertoires, and approximately 11 million of those chains were shared by two or more donors. To remove PCR and sequencing errors, raw reads were error-corrected and collapsed into unique sequences using a nearest-neighbor algorithm that merged closely related sequences. CDR3 sequences were aligned to IMGT reference sequences to assign V, D and J gene segments. For a sequence to be retained, a match of at least six nucleotides was required to both a V gene segment and a J gene segment. Rearrangements were called productive when the CDR3 lacked stop codons and stayed in frame with V and J; all others were non-productive. Following IMGT convention, CDR3 was defined as the stretch from the second conserved V-encoded cysteine to the conserved J-encoded phenylalanine. Sequences without an unambiguous match to a single V gene segment were excluded from the earlier analysis of about 600 of the donors. An earlier analysis of fewer than 750 of the donors called V segments functional above 56.7% productive rearrangements and segregating when the between-donor standard deviation exceeded 5%. A statistical classification framework was built to diagnose cytomegalovirus status from the catalog of TCR beta chain sequences. V and J gene assignment, in a later analysis, came from comparing TCR nucleotide sequences with IMGT/GENE-DB human TR gene sequences. The TCRdist pipeline was used in a later analysis to assign CDR3 sequences and most-parsimonious VDJ recombination scenarios. In a later analysis, each TCR beta chain was defined by its CDR3 amino acid sequence together with its V-gene family, and reads without a unique V-gene family were excluded. As a way to deal with suspected cross-contamination and a sequencing artifact, a later analysis dropped 450 to 600 nucleotide sequences that were highly shared and had low generation probability. A later analysis calculated a clonal expansion index for each public chain from normalized within-repertoire ranks of inferred template counts. Generation probabilities in a later analysis came from a VDJ recombination model fitted to out-of-frame rearrangements, and those results were checked against IGoR. In a later analysis, TCR-TCR, TCR-HLA and TCR-CMV co-occurrence was scored with hypergeometric tests, and a repertoire-size bias correction was applied to TCR pairs. A later analysis estimated false discovery rates by permuting HLA or CMV assignments 20 times. In a later analysis, co-occurring TCRs were grouped with DBSCAN, and TCRdist sequence similarity was added when clustering was performed within HLA-allele-positive subsets. Repertoires with fewer than 30,000 or more than 120,000 public chains, plus five repertoires with anomalous nucleotide sharing, were excluded from co-occurrence clustering. TCRdb obtained this table from immuneACCESS and retained in-frame rearrangements with V and J assigned. These tables miss some clones; where compared with another copy, unresolved V genes account for less than half of the shortfall, and the remainder is unexplained. V and J calls and clone size come straight from that table; D and trimming were deduced from the DNA. This sample has 200,000 or so clones in its table, and more than 80% of those were observed once. Of the sample, over 2.5% falls within the top ten clones.

The receptor's source is a woman in her forties or fifties in good health and CMV-seropositive. The rearranged chain carries TRBV19 and TRBJ1-4, with no confidently assigned D gene. The material sequenced was PBMCs. The sequence in DNA is TGTGCCAGTAGAGATGGAGGAGGCGAGGAAAAACTGTTTTTT. This yields the protein CASRDGGGEEKLFF. Reference TRBV19 and TRBJ1-4 proteins supply the regions before and after the CDR3; the full variable domain is: DGGITQSPKYLFRKEGQNVTLSCEQNLNHDAMYWYRQDPGQGLRLIYYSQIVNDFQKGDIAEGYSVSREKKESFPLTVTSAQKNPTAFYLCASRDGGGEEKLFFGSGTQLSVL.